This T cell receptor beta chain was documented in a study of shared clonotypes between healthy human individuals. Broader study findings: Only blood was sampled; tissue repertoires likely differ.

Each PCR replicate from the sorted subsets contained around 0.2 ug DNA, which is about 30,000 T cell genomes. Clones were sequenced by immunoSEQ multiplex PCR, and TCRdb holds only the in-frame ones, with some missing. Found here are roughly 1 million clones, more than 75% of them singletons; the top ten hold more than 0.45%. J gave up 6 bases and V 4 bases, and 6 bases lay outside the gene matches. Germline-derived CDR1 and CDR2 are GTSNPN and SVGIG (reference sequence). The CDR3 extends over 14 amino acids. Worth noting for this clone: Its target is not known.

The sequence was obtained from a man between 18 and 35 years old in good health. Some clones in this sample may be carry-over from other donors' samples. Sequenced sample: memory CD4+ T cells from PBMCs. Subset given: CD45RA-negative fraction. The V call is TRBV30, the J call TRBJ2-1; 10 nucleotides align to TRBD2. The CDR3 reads CAWTPLAGSNEQFF. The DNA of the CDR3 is TGTGCCTGGACCCCACTAGCGGGGAGCAATGAGCAGTTCTTC. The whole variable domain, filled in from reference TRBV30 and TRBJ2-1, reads SQTIHQWPATLVQPVGSPLSLECTVEGTSNPNLYWYRQAAGRGLQLLFYSVGIGQISSEVPQNLSASRPQDRQFILSSKKLLLSDSGFYLCAWTPLAGSNEQFFGPGTRLTVL.